This is a list of T cell receptor beta chains from one sample in a study of T cell repertoires in aging, cancer and after chemotherapy. TCRdb used MiXCR to reprocess the multiplex PCR reads, holding one entry per CDR3 protein. Found here are approximately 4,300 distinct CDR3 sequences, about 40% of them singletons; the top ten hold approximately 60%. The source material was blood. The receptors were sampled from a human donor with a solid tumor. The CDR3 runs from the conserved cysteine through the conserved F or W. D genes are given only for firm matches. Where a row states a size, it is once, few, many or the class of an expanded clone; other rows omit it.

15 | TRBJ1-2 | few | - | TRBV19 | CATSTWTEFYYGYTF | TGTGCGACGTCCACCTGGACAGAATTCTACTATGGCTACACCTTC
15 | TRBJ2-3 | - | TRBD2 | TRBV14 | CASSQLGGGSDTQYF | TGTGCCAGCAGCCAGTTGGGCGGGGGTTCAGATACGCAGTATTTT
14 | TRBJ1-6 | - | - | TRBV7-6 | CASSLSGANSPLHF | TGTGCCAGCAGCTTATCAGGGGCCAATTCACCCCTCCACTTT
14 | TRBJ1-5 | few | TRBD1 | TRBV6-5 | CASSEGQRIGPQHF | TGTGCCAGCAGCGAGGGACAGAGAATCGGGCCCCAGCATTTT
14 | TRBJ2-3 | - | - | TRBV27 | CASSLQDRTDTQYF | TGTGCCAGCAGTTTGCAGGACCGCACAGATACGCAGTATTTT
15 | TRBJ1-2 | few | TRBD1 | TRBV6-5 | CASSERTGAHYGYTF | TGTGCCAGCAGTGAAAGGACAGGGGCTCACTATGGCTACACCTTC
12 | TRBJ1-2 | - | - | TRBV12-3/TRBV12-4 | CASSKDTYGYTF | TGTGCCAGCTCAAAGGACACTTATGGCTACACCTTC
14 | TRBJ2-1 | large | TRBD2 | TRBV25-1 | CASSLAGYYNEQFF | TGTGCCAGCTCACTAGCGGGGTATTACAATGAGCAGTTCTTC
16 | TRBJ2-1 | - | TRBD2 | TRBV7-3 | CASMAGDSGAYNEQFF | TGTGCCAGCATGGCCGGGGATAGCGGGGCGTACAATGAGCAGTTCTTC
14 | TRBJ1-1 | - | - | TRBV28 | CASSLQGGWTEAFF | TGTGCCAGCAGTTTACAGGGCGGGTGGACTGAAGCTTTCTTT
13 | TRBJ1-2 | few | - | TRBV24-1 | CATSRGTNYGYTF | TGTGCCACCAGTAGAGGAACCAACTATGGCTACACCTTC
14 | TRBJ2-5 | few | - | TRBV7-6 | CASSLVRGQETQYF | TGTGCCAGCAGCTTAGTCCGGGGACAAGAGACCCAGTACTTC
15 | TRBJ1-5 | medium-sized | - | TRBV19 | CASSIGTGPNQPQHF | TGTGCCAGTAGTATAGGAACAGGGCCGAATCAGCCCCAGCATTTT
15 | TRBJ1-2 | - | - | TRBV20-1 | CSAREPGQEVGGYTF | TGCAGTGCTAGAGAACCGGGACAAGAAGTCGGTGGCTACACCTTC
14 | TRBJ1-4 | few | - | TRBV6-2/TRBV6-3 | CASTRTTTNEKLFF | TGTGCCAGCACCAGAACTACAACTAATGAAAAACTGTTTTTT
16 | TRBJ2-7 | few | - | TRBV7-2 | CASSLAGGQWSYEQYF | TGTGCCAGCAGCTTAGCGGGGGGACAGTGGTCCTACGAGCAGTACTTC
12 | TRBJ2-5 | - | TRBD1 | TRBV29-1 | CSAGRGRETQYF | TGCAGCGCCGGCAGGGGGCGAGAGACCCAGTACTTC
15 | TRBJ1-6 | few | TRBD1 | TRBV27 | CASRAGTGYGSPLHF | TGTGCCAGCAGGGCCGGGACAGGGTACGGTTCACCCCTCCACTTT
11 | TRBJ2-1 | few | - | TRBV29-1 | CSALSDPKQFF | TGCAGCGCCCTCAGTGATCCAAAACAGTTCTTC
13 | TRBJ2-6 | - | - | TRBV7-9 | CASSSFPHNVLTF | TGTGCCAGCAGCTCTTTCCCCCATAACGTCCTGACTTTC
14 | TRBJ2-3 | - | TRBD2 | TRBV20-1 | CSAPTSGGTDTQYF | TGCAGTGCTCCGACTAGCGGGGGCACAGATACGCAGTATTTT
15 | TRBJ2-5 | few | - | TRBV7-3 | CASSLGSGSQETQYF | TGTGCCAGCAGCTTAGGCTCCGGGTCTCAAGAGACCCAGTACTTC
13 | TRBJ1-5 | - | - | TRBV5-5 | CASSLAGGQPQHF | TGTGCCAGCAGCTTAGCGGGGGGTCAGCCCCAGCATTTT
15 | TRBJ2-1 | few | TRBD2 | TRBV5-6 | CASTMTLSGRNEQFF | TGTGCCAGCACTATGACTCTAAGCGGGAGAAATGAGCAGTTCTTC
15 | TRBJ2-5 | - | - | TRBV11-2 | CASSLRVGAVETQYF | TGTGCCAGCAGCCTACGGGTCGGGGCGGTGGAGACCCAGTACTTC
16 | TRBJ1-2 | - | TRBD1 | TRBV5-6 | CASSLGSTGPPDGYTF | TGTGCCAGCAGCTTGGGATCGACAGGGCCTCCGGATGGCTACACCTTC
15 | TRBJ2-5 | - | - | TRBV7-4 | CASSFTRTYQETQYF | TGTGCCAGCAGTTTTACGCGGACATACCAAGAGACCCAGTACTTC
17 | TRBJ2-2 | - | TRBD2 | TRBV20-1 | CSARGTSGGSNTGELFF | TGCAGTGCTAGAGGGACTAGCGGGGGGTCCAACACCGGGGAGCTGTTTTTT
13 | TRBJ2-3 | few | TRBD1 | TRBV7-2 | CASRGQGTDTQYF | TGTGCCAGCCGGGGACAGGGGACAGATACGCAGTATTTT
15 | TRBJ2-4 | - | TRBD1 | TRBV19 | CASSIDQGAGNIQYF | TGTGCCAGTAGTATAGATCAGGGGGCAGGGAACATTCAGTACTTC
14 | TRBJ1-5 | - | - | TRBV19 | CASGDFRTLQPQHF | TGTGCCAGTGGGGATTTCCGGACCCTTCAACCCCAGCATTTT
13 | TRBJ1-3 | - | - | TRBV20-1 | CSAPVGAGNTIYF | TGCAGTGCTCCCGTGGGGGCTGGAAACACCATATATTTT
17 | TRBJ2-2 | - | - | TRBV18 | CASSLPSGGLDTGELFF | TGTGCCAGCTCACTTCCCTCGGGGGGCCTCGACACCGGGGAGCTGTTTTTT
15 | TRBJ2-7 | - | TRBD2 | TRBV27 | CASSPTLAGGYEQYF | TGTGCCAGCAGTCCCACCCTAGCGGGGGGTTACGAGCAGTACTTC
15 | TRBJ2-7 | few | - | TRBV6-2/TRBV6-3 | CASSYSYGVLYEQYF | TGTGCCAGCAGTTACTCTTACGGAGTCCTCTACGAGCAGTACTTC
13 | TRBJ2-7 | medium-sized | - | TRBV19 | CASSINVGREQYF | TGTGCCAGTAGTATAAATGTCGGGCGGGAGCAGTACTTC
12 | TRBJ1-1 | - | - | TRBV20-1 | CSARDLRGEAFF | TGCAGTGCTAGAGATTTGAGGGGTGAAGCTTTCTTT
15 | TRBJ2-3 | once | TRBD2 | TRBV24-1 | CATSPGGGATDTQYF | TGTGCCACCAGCCCTGGGGGAGGGGCTACAGATACGCAGTATTTT
15 | TRBJ2-1 | - | - | TRBV19 | CASSIGLSSYNEQFF | TGTGCCAGTAGTATTGGCCTAAGCTCCTACAATGAGCAGTTCTTC
13 | TRBJ1-3 | few | - | TRBV6-5 | CASSYSPAGTIYF | TGTGCCAGCAGTTACTCCCCCGCCGGCACCATATATTTT
16 | TRBJ1-2 | - | - | TRBV4-3 | CASSQNPGVKNYGYTF | TGCGCCAGCAGCCAAAATCCCGGCGTCAAAAACTATGGCTACACCTTC
16 | TRBJ2-3 | few | TRBD2 | TRBV29-1 | CSVREGLAGYTDTQYF | TGCAGCGTCAGGGAGGGACTAGCGGGATACACAGATACGCAGTATTTT
16 | TRBJ1-2 | few | - | TRBV7-9 | CASSPNTPGTVNGYTF | TGTGCCAGCAGCCCGAACACCCCAGGGACTGTAAATGGCTACACCTTC
14 | TRBJ2-2 | few | - | TRBV6-1 | CASKEQLNTGELFF | TGTGCCAGCAAGGAACAGCTGAACACCGGGGAGCTGTTTTTT
15 | TRBJ2-7 | few | TRBD2 | TRBV6-1 | CASSVRAGDAYEQYF | TGTGCCAGCAGTGTACGAGCGGGGGACGCCTACGAGCAGTACTTC
15 | TRBJ2-1 | few | TRBD1 | TRBV7-2 | CASSSGTGGLNEQFF | TGTGCCAGCAGCTCAGGGACAGGGGGCTTGAATGAGCAGTTCTTC
18 | TRBJ2-7 | - | TRBD1 | TRBV29-1 | CSGKGASIQRPDSYEQYF | TGCAGCGGGAAGGGGGCTAGCATCCAGAGGCCTGACTCCTACGAGCAGTACTTC
15 | TRBJ1-5 | - | - | TRBV5-6 | CASSDGQFSNQPQHF | TGTGCCAGCAGTGACGGACAGTTTAGCAATCAGCCCCAGCATTTT
15 | TRBJ2-3 | - | TRBD2 | TRBV7-3 | CASSSGTSETDTQYF | TGTGCCAGCAGCTCCGGGACTAGCGAAACAGATACGCAGTATTTT
11 | TRBJ1-2 | - | - | TRBV19 | CASRDNYGYTF | TGTGCCAGTAGAGATAACTATGGCTACACCTTC
16 | TRBJ2-7 | few | TRBD2 | TRBV6-2/TRBV6-3 | CASRSGTSGMVDEQYF | TGTGCCAGCAGATCCGGGACTAGCGGGATGGTCGACGAGCAGTACTTC
13 | TRBJ2-7 | - | - | TRBV20-1 | CSASLGDPYEQYF | TGCAGTGCTAGCCTGGGGGACCCCTACGAGCAGTACTTC
16 | TRBJ2-3 | few | TRBD1 | TRBV29-1 | CSAPGHGQGVTDTQYF | TGCAGCGCCCCCGGCCACGGACAGGGAGTCACAGATACGCAGTATTTT
18 | TRBJ2-1 | - | TRBD2 | TRBV19 | CASSIGPASGTSYNEQFF | TGTGCCAGTAGTATAGGGCCAGCTAGCGGGACCTCCTACAATGAGCAGTTCTTC
16 | TRBJ2-1 | - | TRBD1 | TRBV7-2 | CASSLTGTSSYNEQFF | TGTGCCAGCAGCTTGACAGGGACGAGCTCCTACAATGAGCAGTTCTTC
15 | TRBJ2-5 | few | TRBD1 | TRBV9 | CASSPDGTGQETQYF | TGTGCCAGCAGCCCTGACGGGACAGGGCAAGAGACCCAGTACTTC
15 | TRBJ2-1 | few | TRBD2 | TRBV6-5 | CASRQSSGPYNEQFF | TGTGCCAGCAGACAATCTAGCGGGCCCTACAATGAGCAGTTCTTC